The entry below gives a single T cell receptor beta chain sequence along with its context. Here immunoSEQ multiplex PCR was the method, and the copy in TCRdb shows in-frame clones only, minus some. The sample consists of around 180,000 clones, 84% of them appearing once. Germline V lookup: CDR1 SGHRS, CDR2 YFSETQ. The CDR3 has 16 residues. V was pared by 9 bases and J by 6 bases, with 15 bases of the junction left unmatched. These data belong to a study of blood T cell repertoires in COVID-19. Study details: Nucleic acid was either cDNA or gDNA, and it came from T cells, B-cell-depleted T cells, or PBMCs.

The clonotype originates from a human donor in a cohort sampled during active COVID-19. The chain couples TRBV5-1 to TRBJ2-2; 9 nucleotides line up with TRBD2. The sequenced sample consisted of peripheral blood. CDR3 residues: CATTPLGTSSSGELFF. The CDR3 DNA reads TGCGCCACCACCCCATTGGGGACTAGCTCTTCCGGGGAGCTGTTTTTT.